The present TCR beta chain was sequenced within a study of a mutant IDH1 vaccine in newly diagnosed glioma. Points on this clone: Its antigen is unknown.

CDR3 length equals 15 residues. V gave up 1 base and J gave up 2 bases, with 12 bases separating them. The germline V gene encodes CDR1 SGHTA and CDR2 FQGNSA. The assay was immunoSEQ multiplex PCR, and TCRdb's table has in-frame clones only and misses some. Of about 43,000 clones in the sample, approximately 84% were seen once. The time point was: week 23, last vaccination. Topical imiquimod was applied with each vaccine dose, which held 300 ug of mutant IDH1 20-mer peptide. The sequence was collected from a woman between 18 and 30 years old with glioma. Some clones in this sample may be carry-over from other donors' samples. The chain recombines TRBV7-2 with TRBJ2-7, with D maybe TRBD2 (7 bases). The sample here was PBMCs, taken from a glioma patient whose treatment included an IDH1 peptide vaccine. The CDR3, as DNA: TGTGCCAGCAGCTTAGGGTGGGGGGGCACCTACGAGCAGTACTTC. Translated: CASSLGWGGTYEQYF.